This note documents a single T cell receptor beta chain sequence. As yet, its antigen is unknown. The CDR3 runs to 15 residues. Per germline, CDR1 LNHNV and CDR2 YYDKDF (reference sequence). After removal of 3 bases from V and 4 bases from J, the junction contained 5 bases not matched to a gene. From 5'RACE with constant-segment primers came TCR alpha and TCR beta cDNA libraries that carried sample barcodes and UMIs. TCRdb itself ran the 5' RACE reads through MiXCR, one entry per CDR3 protein. The repertoire holds about 470,000 distinct CDR3 sequences, with roughly 18% as singletons. This specimen comes from a study of T-cell memory formation after mild COVID-19. Study observations and caveats: Some SARS-CoV-2-responding clones were already detected in memory before infection. Clones that shrank (day 15 to 85) were balanced CD4/CD8, whereas later expanders leaned CD4+.

The specimen was PBMCs or a T cell subset sorted from them (not recorded which). The receptor was derived from an adult woman who had mild COVID-19 (a few samples of this study predate the infection). Cell type and time point are not known. The chain couples TRBV15 to TRBJ2-2; TRBD1 agrees at 7 bases. CDR3 sequence reads: CATSRGTDSTGELFF. CDR3 DNA: TGTGCCACCAGCAGGGGGACAGACTCCACCGGGGAGCTGTTTTTT.